This T cell receptor beta chain is drawn from a study of shared clonotypes between healthy human individuals. About this clone: What it recognizes is unknown.

Study-level points and caveats: The researchers took only blood, and tissue repertoires probably look different.

TCRdb's copy holds only in-frame clones and misses some; the assay was immunoSEQ multiplex PCR. The sample has roughly 500,000 clones, approximately 95% seen once. V shed 0 bases and J shed 3 bases, with 12 bases lying between them. Looked up from germline, CDR1 is SGHRS and CDR2 is YFSETQ. This CDR3 is built from 16 residues. This TCR was recovered from a woman in her 30s in good health. The V gene is TRBV5-1, the J gene TRBJ2-2; D gene unclear. Sequencing was carried out using naive CD4+ T cells sorted from blood. Subset of the sample: CD45RA+ positively selected. In DNA form, the CDR3 reads TGCGCCAGCAGCTTGGCCAGCCAGATCTACACCGGGGAGCTGTTTTTT. Its protein is CASSLASQIYTGELFF.